This TCR beta chain was recovered during a study of T-cell reconstitution after alpha-beta-depleted transplantation in children. This clonotype was counted many times. V shed 2 bases and J shed 5 bases, with 10 bases lying between them. The CDR3 spans 14 residues. Unique molecular identifiers were used in preparing the TCRbeta library. A single record per CDR3 protein comes from TCRdb applying MiXCR to the PCR reads. The sample consists of some 440,000 distinct CDR3 sequences, 16% of them appearing once. The receptor comes from a boy younger than two who had a stem cell transplant for Wiskott-Aldrich syndrome, so the T cells may come from the graft donor. Sequencing was performed on PBMCs, mostly from graft donor cells, taken 360 days after TCRalphabeta/CD19-depleted stem cell transplant. The chain carries TRBV12-3 or TRBV12-4 and TRBJ2-1; a possible D gene is TRBD1 (5 bases). CDR3 sequence (DNA): TGTGCCAGCAGTTTATGGCAGGGCGACAATGAGCAGTTCTTC. Protein: CASSLWQGDNEQFF.